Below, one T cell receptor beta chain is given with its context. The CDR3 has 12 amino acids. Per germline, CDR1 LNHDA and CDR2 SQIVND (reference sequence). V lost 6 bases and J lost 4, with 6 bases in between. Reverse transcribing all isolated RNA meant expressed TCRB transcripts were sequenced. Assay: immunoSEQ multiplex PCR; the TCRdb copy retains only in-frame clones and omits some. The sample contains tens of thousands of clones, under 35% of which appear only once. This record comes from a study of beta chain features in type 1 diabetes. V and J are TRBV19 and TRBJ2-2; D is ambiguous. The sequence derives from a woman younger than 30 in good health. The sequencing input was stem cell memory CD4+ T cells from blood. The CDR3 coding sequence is TGTGCCAGTAGCTATTCCACCGGGGAGCTGTTTTTT. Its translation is CASSYSTGELFF.